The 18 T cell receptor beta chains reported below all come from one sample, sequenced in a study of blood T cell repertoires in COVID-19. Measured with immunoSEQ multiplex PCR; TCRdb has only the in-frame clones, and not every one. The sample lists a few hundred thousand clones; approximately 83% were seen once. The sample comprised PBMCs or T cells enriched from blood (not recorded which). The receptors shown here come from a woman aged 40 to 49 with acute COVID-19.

This CDR3 reads CASSFGPGQGDYSNQPQHF. The CDR3 DNA reads TGTGCCAGCAGTTTTGGTCCGGGACAGGGCGATTATAGCAATCAGCCCCAGCATTTT. This chain links TRBV28 with TRBJ1-5; TRBD1 agrees at 9 bases. Germline V gene data show CDR1 as MDHEN and CDR2 as SYDVKM. After removal of 3 bases from V and 0 bases from J, the junction contained 12 bases not matched to a gene. The CDR3 runs to 19 residues.

The CDR3 protein is CASSPKGQGNYNEQFF. In DNA form, the CDR3 reads TGTGCCAGCTCACCAAAGGGACAGGGAAACTACAATGAGCAGTTCTTC. This chain links TRBV18 with TRBJ2-1, with TRBD1 identical over 9 bases. The CDR3 sequence is 16 residues long. J gave up 3 bases and V 2 bases, and 5 bases lay outside the gene matches. The germline CDR1 and CDR2 sequences are KGHSH and LQKENI.

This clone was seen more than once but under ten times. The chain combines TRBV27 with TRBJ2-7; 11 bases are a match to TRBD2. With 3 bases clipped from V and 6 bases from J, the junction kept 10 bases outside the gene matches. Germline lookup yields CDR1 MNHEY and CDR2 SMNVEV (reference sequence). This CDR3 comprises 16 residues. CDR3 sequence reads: CASSLTSGIYLGEQYF. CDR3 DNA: TGTGCCAGCAGTTTGACTAGCGGGATCTATTTAGGCGAGCAGTACTTC.

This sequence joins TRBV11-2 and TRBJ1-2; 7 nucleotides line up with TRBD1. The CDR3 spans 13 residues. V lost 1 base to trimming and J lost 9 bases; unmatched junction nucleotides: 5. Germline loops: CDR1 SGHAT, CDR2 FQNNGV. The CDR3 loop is CASSLARGESYTF. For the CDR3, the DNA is TGTGCCAGCAGCTTAGCCAGGGGGGAAAGCTACACCTTC. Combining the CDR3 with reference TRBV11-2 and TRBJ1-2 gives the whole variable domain EAGVAQSPRYKIIEKRQSVAFWCNPISGHATLYWYQQILGQGPKLLIQFQNNGVVDDSQLPKDRFSAERLKGVDSTLKIQPAKLEDSAVYLCASSLARGESYTFGSGTRLTVV.

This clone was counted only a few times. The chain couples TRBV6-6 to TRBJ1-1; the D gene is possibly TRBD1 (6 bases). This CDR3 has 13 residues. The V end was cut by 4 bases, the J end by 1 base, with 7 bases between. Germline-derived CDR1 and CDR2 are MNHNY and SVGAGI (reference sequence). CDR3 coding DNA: TGTGCCAGCAGTTTGGACAGGAACACTGAAGCTTTCTTT. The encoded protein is CASSLDRNTEAFF.

The chain's CDR3 is CASSHLAGSDNEQFF. The CDR3 DNA follows: TGTGCCAGCAGCCATCTAGCGGGATCAGACAATGAGCAGTTCTTC. This rearrangement joins TRBV7-9 to TRBJ2-1; TRBD2 matches at 9 bases. Per germline, CDR1 SEHNR and CDR2 FQNEAQ (reference sequence). V shed 5 bases, J shed 5 bases, and the junction held 7 bases outside the gene matches. There are 15 residues in the CDR3.

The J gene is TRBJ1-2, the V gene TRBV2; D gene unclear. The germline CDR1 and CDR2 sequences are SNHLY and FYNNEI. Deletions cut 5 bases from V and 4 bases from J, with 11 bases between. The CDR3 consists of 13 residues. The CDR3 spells CASSIEGFYGYTF. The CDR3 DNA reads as TGTGCCAGCAGTATCGAGGGATTCTATGGCTACACCTTC.

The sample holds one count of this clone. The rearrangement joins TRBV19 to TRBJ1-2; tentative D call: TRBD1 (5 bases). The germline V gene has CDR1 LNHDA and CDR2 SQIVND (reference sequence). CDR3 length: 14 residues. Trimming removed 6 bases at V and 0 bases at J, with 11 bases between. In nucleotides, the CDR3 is TGTGCCAGTAGGAGACAGCCGACTAACTATGGCTACACCTTC. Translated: CASRRQPTNYGYTF. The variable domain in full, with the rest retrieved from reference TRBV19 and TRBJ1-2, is DGGITQSPKYLFRKEGQNVTLSCEQNLNHDAMYWYRQDPGQGLRLIYYSQIVNDFQKGDIAEGYSVSREKKESFPLTVTSAQKNPTAFYLCASRRQPTNYGYTFGSGTRLTVV.

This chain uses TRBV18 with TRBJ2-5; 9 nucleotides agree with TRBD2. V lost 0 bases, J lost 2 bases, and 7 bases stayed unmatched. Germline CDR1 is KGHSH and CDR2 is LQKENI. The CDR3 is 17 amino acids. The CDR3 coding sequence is TGTGCCAGCTCACCACCCAGAGCGGGAGGCAAGCAAGAGACCCAGTACTTC. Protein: CASSPPRAGGKQETQYF. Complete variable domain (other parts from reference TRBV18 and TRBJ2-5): NAGVMQNPRHLVRRRGQEARLRCSPMKGHSHVYWYRQLPEEGLKFMVYLQKENIIDESGMPKERFSAEFPKEGPSILRIQQVVRGDSAAYFCASSPPRAGGKQETQYFGPGTRLLVL.

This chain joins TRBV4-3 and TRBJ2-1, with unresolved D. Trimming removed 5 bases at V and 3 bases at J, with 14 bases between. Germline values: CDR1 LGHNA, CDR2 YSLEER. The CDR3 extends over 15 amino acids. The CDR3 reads CASSISIPLYNEQFF. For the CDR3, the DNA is TGCGCCAGCAGCATAAGCATTCCTCTCTACAATGAGCAGTTCTTC.

DNA for the CDR3: TGTGCCAGCAGTGATAGGACAGGGGGGAGGGAGACCCAGTACTTC. The encoded protein is CASSDRTGGRETQYF. The chain carries TRBV28 and TRBJ2-5, with 10 bases matching TRBD1. CDR1 is MDHEN, CDR2 SYDVKM, per germline. The length of the CDR3 is 15 residues. V shed 5 bases and J 5 bases; nucleotides not matched to a gene: 8. The full variable domain, in which reference TRBV28 and TRBJ2-5 provide the parts outside the CDR3, is DVKVTQSSRYLVKRTGEKVFLECVQDMDHENMFWYRQDPGLGLRLIYFSYDVKMKEKGDIPEGYSVSREKKERFSLILESASTNQTSMYLCASSDRTGGRETQYFGPGTRLLVL.

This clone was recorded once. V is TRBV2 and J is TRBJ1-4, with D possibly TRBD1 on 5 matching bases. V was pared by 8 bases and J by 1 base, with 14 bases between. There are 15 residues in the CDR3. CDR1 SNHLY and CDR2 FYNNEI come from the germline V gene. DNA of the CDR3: TGTGCCAGCCGCGGGGGGGGAAGAACTAATGAAAAACTGTTTTTT. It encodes CASRGGGRTNEKLFF.

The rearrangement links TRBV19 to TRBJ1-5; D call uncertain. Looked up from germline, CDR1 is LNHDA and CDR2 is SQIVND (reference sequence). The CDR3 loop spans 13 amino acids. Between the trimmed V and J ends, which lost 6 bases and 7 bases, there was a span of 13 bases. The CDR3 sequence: CASSTEGRQPQHF. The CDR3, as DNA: TGTGCCAGTAGCACCGAGGGTCGGCAGCCCCAGCATTTT.

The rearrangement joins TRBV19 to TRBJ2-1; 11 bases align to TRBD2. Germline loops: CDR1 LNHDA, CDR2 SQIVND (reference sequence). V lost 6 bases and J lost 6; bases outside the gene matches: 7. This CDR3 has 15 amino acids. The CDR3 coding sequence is TGTGCCAGTAGCGGACTAGCGGGCCGGTCCAATGAGCAGTTCTTC. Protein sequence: CASSGLAGRSNEQFF.

CDR3 sequence: CASSLGLAGGLNTGELFF. The CDR3 region has the DNA TGTGCCAGCAGCTTAGGCCTAGCGGGAGGATTGAACACCGGGGAGCTGTTTTTT. The chain employs TRBV7-6 and TRBJ2-2; 11 bases are a match to TRBD2. The germline CDR1 and CDR2 sequences are SGHVS and FNYEAQ. Trimming removed 1 base from V and 1 base from J; junction bases left unmatched: 5. The CDR3 extends over 18 amino acids.

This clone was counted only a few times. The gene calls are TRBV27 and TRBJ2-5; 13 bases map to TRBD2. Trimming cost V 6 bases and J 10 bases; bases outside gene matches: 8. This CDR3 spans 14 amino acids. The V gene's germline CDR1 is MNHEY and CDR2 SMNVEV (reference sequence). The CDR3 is CASSPGLAGVGQYF. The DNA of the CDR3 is TGTGCCAGCAGCCCAGGACTAGCGGGAGTAGGCCAGTACTTC.

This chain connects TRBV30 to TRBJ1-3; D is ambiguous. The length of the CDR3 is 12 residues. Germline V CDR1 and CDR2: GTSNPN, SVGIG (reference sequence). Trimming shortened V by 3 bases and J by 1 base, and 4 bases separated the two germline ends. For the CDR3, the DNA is TGTGCCTGGAGCCAATCTGGAAACACCATATATTTT. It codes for CAWSQSGNTIYF.

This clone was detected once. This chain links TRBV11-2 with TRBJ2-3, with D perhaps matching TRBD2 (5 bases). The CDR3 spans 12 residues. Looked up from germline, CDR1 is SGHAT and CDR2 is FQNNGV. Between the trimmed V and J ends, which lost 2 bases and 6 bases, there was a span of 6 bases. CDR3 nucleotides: TGTGCCAGCAGCTTAAGGAGGGATACGCAGTATTTT. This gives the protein CASSLRRDTQYF.